This T cell receptor beta chain was recorded in a study of blood T cell repertoires in COVID-19. Study-level information: The samples span acute and convalescent COVID-19 from the United States, Italy and Spain. Nucleic acid was either cDNA or gDNA, and it came from T cells, B-cell-depleted T cells, or PBMCs.

This clone was observed once. Participants spanned ages about 18 to 95 years and resided in 20 to 30 US areas. Measured with immunoSEQ multiplex PCR; TCRdb has only the in-frame clones, and not every one. The table shows approximately 260,000 clones, with 80% to 85% occurring only once. Germline assignment: CDR1 MNHNY and CDR2 SVGAGI (reference sequence). Losses at the gene ends were 6 bases for V and 6 bases for J; bases not matched to a gene: 8. The CDR3 runs to 14 residues. Input material: PBMCs or T cells enriched from blood (not recorded which). The V gene is TRBV6-6, the J gene TRBJ1-5; TRBD1 aligns across 7 bases. This receptor was taken from a man aged 45-65 years who had recovered from COVID-19. This CDR3 is CASRTTGSVQPQHF. CDR3 coding DNA: TGTGCCAGCAGGACGACAGGGTCGGTTCAGCCCCAGCATTTT.